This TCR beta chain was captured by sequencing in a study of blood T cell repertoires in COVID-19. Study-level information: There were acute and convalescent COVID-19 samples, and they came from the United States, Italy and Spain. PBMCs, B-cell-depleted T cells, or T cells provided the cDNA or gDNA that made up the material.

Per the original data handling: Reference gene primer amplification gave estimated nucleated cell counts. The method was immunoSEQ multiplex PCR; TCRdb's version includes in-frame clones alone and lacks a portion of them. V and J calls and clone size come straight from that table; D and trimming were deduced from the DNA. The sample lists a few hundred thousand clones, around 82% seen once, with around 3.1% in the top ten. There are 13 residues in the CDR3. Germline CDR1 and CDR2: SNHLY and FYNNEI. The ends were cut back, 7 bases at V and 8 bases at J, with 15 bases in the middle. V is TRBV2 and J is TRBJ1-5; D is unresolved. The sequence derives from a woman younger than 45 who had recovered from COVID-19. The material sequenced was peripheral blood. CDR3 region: CASTTGGSEPQHF. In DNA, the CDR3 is TGTGCCAGCACCACTGGAGGGTCAGAGCCCCAGCATTTT.